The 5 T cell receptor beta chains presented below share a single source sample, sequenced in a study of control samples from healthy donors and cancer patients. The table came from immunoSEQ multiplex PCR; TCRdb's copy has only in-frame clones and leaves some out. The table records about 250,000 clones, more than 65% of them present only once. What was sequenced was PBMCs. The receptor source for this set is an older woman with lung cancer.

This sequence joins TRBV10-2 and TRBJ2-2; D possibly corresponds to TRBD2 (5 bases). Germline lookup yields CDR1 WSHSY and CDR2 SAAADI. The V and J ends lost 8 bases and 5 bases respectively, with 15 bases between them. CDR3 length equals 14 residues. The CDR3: CASSGLADTGELFF. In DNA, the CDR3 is TGCGCCAGCTCAGGACTGGCTGATACCGGGGAGCTGTTTTTT.

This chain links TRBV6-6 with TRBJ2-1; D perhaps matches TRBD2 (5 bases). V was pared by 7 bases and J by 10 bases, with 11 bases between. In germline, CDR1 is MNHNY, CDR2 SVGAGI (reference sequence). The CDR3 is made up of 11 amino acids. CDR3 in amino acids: CASNTRREQFF. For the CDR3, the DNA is TGTGCCAGCAATACTAGACGCGAGCAGTTCTTC.

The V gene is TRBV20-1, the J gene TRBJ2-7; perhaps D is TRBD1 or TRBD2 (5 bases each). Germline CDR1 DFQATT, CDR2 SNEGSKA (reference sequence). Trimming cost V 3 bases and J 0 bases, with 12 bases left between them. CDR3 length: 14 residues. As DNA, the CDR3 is TGCAGTGCTAGTTCCGGGGCAAGCTCCTACGAGCAGTACTTC. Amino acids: CSASSGASSYEQYF.

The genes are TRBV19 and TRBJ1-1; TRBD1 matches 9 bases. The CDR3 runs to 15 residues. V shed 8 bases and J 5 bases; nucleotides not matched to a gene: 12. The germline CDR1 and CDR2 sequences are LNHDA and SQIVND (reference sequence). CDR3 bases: TGTGCCAGTTCTAGAATGACAGGGGGTGTTACTGAAGCTTTCTTT. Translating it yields CASSRMTGGVTEAFF.

CDR3 residues: CASSFGVKVGELFF. DNA of the CDR3: TGTGCCAGCAGCTTCGGGGTCAAGGTCGGGGAGCTGTTTTTT. The chain is built from TRBV11-3 and TRBJ2-2; the D gene is possibly TRBD2 (5 bases). Germline V gives CDR1 SGHNT, CDR2 YENEEA. Trimming shortened V by 3 bases and J by 7 bases, and 12 bases separated the two germline ends. This CDR3 is built from 14 residues.